Shown below are 20 T cell receptor beta chains from a single sample sequenced in a study of T-cell reconstitution after alpha-beta-depleted transplantation in children. The TCRbeta library incorporated unique molecular identifiers. Each CDR3 protein gets one entry after TCRdb re-called the PCR reads with MiXCR. Of fewer than 550,000 distinct CDR3 sequences listed, about an eighth are singletons. Source: PBMCs, mostly from graft donor cells, taken 180 days after TCRalphabeta/CD19-depleted stem cell transplant. The receptors here all came from a female patient between 2 and 15 years old who had a stem cell transplant for aplastic anemia, so the T cells may come from the graft donor.

This clonotype came up a few times. The V and J genes are TRBV12-3 or TRBV12-4 and TRBJ1-4; possibly TRBD1 for D (5 bases). The CDR3 has 14 residues. Trimming shortened V by 3 bases and J by 4 bases, and 9 bases separated the two germline ends. The CDR3 is CASSFSGGNEKLFF. The CDR3, as DNA: TGTGCCAGCAGTTTTTCGGGGGGTAATGAAAAACTGTTTTTT.

This clonotype came up many times. This chain joins TRBV12-3 or TRBV12-4 and TRBJ2-2, with D hard to call. V lost 4 bases to trimming and J lost 7 bases, with 13 bases between them. The CDR3 spans 14 residues. CDR3 in amino acids: CASSYRDEGGELFF. CDR3 nucleotide sequence: TGTGCCAGCAGTTATAGGGATGAAGGCGGGGAGCTGTTTTTT.

The chain couples TRBV29-1 to TRBJ2-1, with D hard to call. V dropped 1 base and J dropped 8 bases, with 9 bases sitting between them. The CDR3 sequence is 12 residues long. CDR1 is SQVTM, CDR2 ANQGSEA, per germline. In DNA form, the CDR3 reads TGCAGCGTTGAAGTCCGCCGTCATGAGCAGTTCTTC. Translating gives CSVEVRRHEQFF.

At least ten counts were recorded for this clonotype. J is TRBJ1-1 and V is TRBV7-8; D may be TRBD1 (5 bases). Germline CDR1 reads SGHVS; CDR2 reads FQNEAQ. This CDR3 is built from 13 residues. V lost 5 bases and J 3 bases, leaving 10 bases between the germline ends. As DNA, the CDR3 is TGTGCCAGCAGCGCCGGGACCCACACTGAAGCTTTCTTT. Amino acids: CASSAGTHTEAFF.

The gene calls are TRBV12-3 or TRBV12-4 and TRBJ1-5, with D uncertain. This CDR3 is 16 amino acids long. Trimming cost V 3 bases and J 3 bases, with 15 bases left between them. The DNA of the CDR3 is TGTGCCAGCAGTTTTAACCCTAGAGGGAACAATCAGCCCCAGCATTTT. It specifies CASSFNPRGNNQPQHF.

This rearrangement joins TRBV7-2 to TRBJ1-3; D might be TRBD1 (5 bases). The CDR3 extends over 14 amino acids. Per germline, CDR1 SGHTA and CDR2 FQGNSA. V lost 6 bases and J lost 8, with 17 bases in between. CDR3 in amino acids: CASRRDPRMDTIYF. The CDR3 bases are TGTGCCAGCAGGAGGGACCCTCGCATGGACACCATATATTTT. Drawing the rest from reference TRBV7-2 and TRBJ1-3, the complete variable domain is GAGVSQSPSNKVTEKGKDVELRCDPISGHTALYWYRQSLGQGLEFLIYFQGNSAPDKSGLPSDRFSAERTGGSVSTLTIQRTQQEDSAVYLCASRRDPRMDTIYFGEGSWLTVV.

The chain carries TRBV11-3 and TRBJ2-1; 9 bases are shared with TRBD2. CDR1 is SGHNT and CDR2 is YENEEA in the germline V gene. CDR3 length: 15 amino acids. The V and J ends lost 0 bases and 9 bases, in that order; junction bases with no gene match: 6. CDR3 protein: CASSLEREGLPEQFF. The CDR3 DNA is TGTGCCAGCAGCTTAGAGCGGGAGGGCCTCCCTGAGCAGTTCTTC.

Details on this clonotype: The junction departs from the called germline gene at one end, perhaps through a read error. CDR3 in amino acids: CASSRSNTAELFF. The CDR3 nucleotides are TGCGCCAGCAGCCGGTCGAACACCGCGGAGCTGTTTTTT. V usage is TRBV4-3 and J usage is TRBJ2-2; D unclear. The V gene's germline CDR1 is LGHNA and CDR2 YSLEER. The CDR3 extends over 13 amino acids.

The table lists this clonotype with a few counts. The V and J genes are TRBV5-5 and TRBJ1-2; perhaps TRBD1 as D (5 bases). The CDR3 extends over 14 amino acids. Germline V gene data show CDR1 as SGHKS and CDR2 as YYEKEE (reference sequence). With 0 bases removed from V and 4 bases from J, the gap between germline ends came to 10 bases. In DNA, the CDR3 is TGTGCCAGCAGCTTGGAAGGGACTGGCTATGGCTACACCTTC. Translating gives CASSLEGTGYGYTF.

As regards this clonotype: The conserved final phenylalanine or tryptophan is absent from the CDR3, which likely points to a read error. The genes are TRBV9 and TRBJ1-3; 8 positions match TRBD1. The junction had 3 bases not matched to a gene; V was cut back by 3 bases and J by 4 bases. This CDR3 comprises 14 residues. Looked up from germline, CDR1 is SGDLS and CDR2 is YYNGEE. DNA of the CDR3: TGTGCCAGCAGCGATCGGACAGGGGGAAACACCATATATTTG. Translated, it gives CASSDRTGGNTIYL.

This clonotype was observed a handful of times. The chain combines TRBV25-1 with TRBJ2-5, with 9 bases that match TRBD2. Germline V lookup: CDR1 MGHDK, CDR2 SYGVNS. The CDR3 is made up of 16 amino acids. The junction had 9 bases not matched to a gene; V was cut back by 2 bases and J by 5 bases. CDR3 protein: CASSEGGGRAWETQYF. CDR3 coding DNA: TGTGCCAGCAGTGAAGGAGGCGGGAGGGCCTGGGAGACCCAGTACTTC.

The chain recombines TRBV21-1 with TRBJ2-1; TRBD1, as called in the table, went unchecked against the DNA. TRBV21-1 is flagged as a pseudogene. CDR3 length: 17 residues. The CDR3 region has the DNA TGTGCCAGCAGTCCCTGGGTCCCGGTCGGCTCCTACAATGAGCAGTTCTTC. Amino acid sequence: CASSPWVPVGSYNEQFF.

The table lists this clonotype with a few counts. This chain connects TRBV12-3 or TRBV12-4 to TRBJ1-4; 9 nucleotides align to TRBD1. With 5 bases clipped from V and 7 bases from J, the junction kept 8 bases outside the gene matches. This CDR3 is built from 15 residues. DNA for the CDR3: TGTGCCAGCAGTACCCAACAGGGGGCAGTTGAAAAACTGTTTTTT. Encoded protein: CASSTQQGAVEKLFF.

The rearrangement uses TRBV18 and TRBJ2-4; D might be TRBD2 (5 bases). The germline V and J ends were trimmed by 3 bases and 6 bases, with 18 bases remaining between them. CDR1 is KGHSH, CDR2 LQKENI, per germline. The CDR3 is 16 residues long. CDR3 region: CASSPNGPGIGNIQYF. CDR3 bases: TGTGCCAGCTCACCGAACGGACCGGGGATCGGAAACATTCAGTACTTC.

This clonotype has a handful of counts. J is TRBJ1-2 and V is TRBV12-3 or TRBV12-4; the D is unclear. Deletions cut 7 bases from V and 0 bases from J, with 3 bases between. CDR3 size: 11 residues. The CDR3: CASISNYGYTF. CDR3 sequence (DNA): TGTGCCAGCATCTCTAACTATGGCTACACCTTC.

This chain links TRBV20-1 with TRBJ2-1; 7 bases fit TRBD2. Germline V gene data show CDR1 as DFQATT and CDR2 as SNEGSKA (reference sequence). The CDR3 is 15 amino acids. With 0 bases clipped from V and 0 bases from J, the junction kept 2 bases outside the gene matches. The CDR3 protein is CSARDSGYSYNEQFF. The CDR3 DNA is TGCAGTGCTAGAGATAGCGGGTACTCCTACAATGAGCAGTTCTTC.

This sequence joins TRBV20-1 and TRBJ2-3; 9 bases line up with TRBD1. The V gene end was trimmed by 5 bases and the J gene end by 2 bases; junction bases not matched to a gene: 11. The germline CDR1 and CDR2 sequences are DFQATT and SNEGSKA (reference sequence). The CDR3 is 16 amino acids. CDR3 protein: CSAELRTGANTDTQYF. CDR3 in DNA: TGCAGTGCTGAATTAAGGACAGGGGCCAACACAGATACGCAGTATTTT.

This clonotype has ten or more counts. The V gene is TRBV29-1, the J gene TRBJ2-3, with 8 bases fitting TRBD1. Unmatched junction bases numbered 3, after V lost 5 bases and J lost 2 bases. The CDR3 sequence is 13 residues long. Germline CDR1 is SQVTM and CDR2 is ANQGSEA. CDR3 DNA: TGCAGCGTTCGGACAGGGTCCACAGATACGCAGTATTTT. Its protein is CSVRTGSTDTQYF.

There are many counts of this clonotype. This rearrangement joins TRBV6-2 or TRBV6-3 to TRBJ2-1; TRBD1 or TRBD2 may be the D gene (5 bases each). The V and J ends lost 5 bases and 3 bases respectively, with 29 bases between them. CDR1 is MNHEY, CDR2 SVGEGT, per germline. There are 20 residues in the CDR3. The DNA of the CDR3 is TGTGCCAGCAGTCCGCCATCGTCCCTGATTAGCGAGAGGGGCTACAATGAGCAGTTCTTC. Translation gives CASSPPSSLISERGYNEQFF.

There are many counts of this clonotype. The chain has TRBV9 and TRBJ2-2; D is ambiguous. The CDR3 has 13 amino acids. Germline CDR1 reads SGDLS; CDR2 reads YYNGEE. Trimming took off 3 bases at V and 2 bases at J, with 5 bases between the two ends. The chain's CDR3 is CASSGGNTGELFF. CDR3 nucleotides: TGTGCCAGCAGCGGAGGTAACACCGGGGAGCTGTTTTTT. Based on the CDR3 plus reference TRBV9 and TRBJ2-2, the full variable domain is DSGVTQTPKHLITATGQRVTLRCSPRSGDLSVYWYQQSLDQGLQFLIQYYNGEERAKGNILERFSAQQFPDLHSELNLSSLELGDSALYFCASSGGNTGELFFGEGSRLTVL.